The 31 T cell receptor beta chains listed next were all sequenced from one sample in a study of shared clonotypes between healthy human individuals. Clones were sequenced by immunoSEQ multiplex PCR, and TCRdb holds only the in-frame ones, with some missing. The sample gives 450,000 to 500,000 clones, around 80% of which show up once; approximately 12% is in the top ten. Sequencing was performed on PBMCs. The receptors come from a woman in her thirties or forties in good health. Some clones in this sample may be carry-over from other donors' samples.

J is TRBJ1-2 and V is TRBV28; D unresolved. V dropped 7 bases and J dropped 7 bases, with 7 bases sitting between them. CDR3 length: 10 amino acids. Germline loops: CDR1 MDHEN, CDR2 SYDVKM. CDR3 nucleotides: TGTGCCAGCAAGAGGGTTGGCTACACCTTC. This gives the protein CASKRVGYTF.

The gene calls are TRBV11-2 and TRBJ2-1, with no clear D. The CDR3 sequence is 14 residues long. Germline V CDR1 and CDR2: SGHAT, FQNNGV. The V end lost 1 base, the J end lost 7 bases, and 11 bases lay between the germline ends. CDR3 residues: CASSLVAWANEQFF. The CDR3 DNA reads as TGTGCCAGCAGCTTAGTGGCCTGGGCAAATGAGCAGTTCTTC.

The CDR3 protein is CASSYSFNYQETQYF. The DNA of the CDR3 is TGTGCCAGCAGTTACTCGTTTAACTACCAAGAGACCCAGTACTTC. The genes are TRBV6-6 and TRBJ2-5; D unclear. In germline, CDR1 is MNHNY, CDR2 SVGAGI (reference sequence). Trimming pared 0 bases from V and 0 bases from J, leaving 8 bases between. CDR3 length: 15 amino acids.

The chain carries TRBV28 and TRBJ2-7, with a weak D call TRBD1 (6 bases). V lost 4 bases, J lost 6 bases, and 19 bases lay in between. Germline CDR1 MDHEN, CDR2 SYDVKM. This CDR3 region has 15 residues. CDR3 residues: CASSSLLGTSPEQYF. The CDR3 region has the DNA TGTGCCAGCAGTTCTCTTCTTGGGACAAGCCCCGAGCAGTACTTC.

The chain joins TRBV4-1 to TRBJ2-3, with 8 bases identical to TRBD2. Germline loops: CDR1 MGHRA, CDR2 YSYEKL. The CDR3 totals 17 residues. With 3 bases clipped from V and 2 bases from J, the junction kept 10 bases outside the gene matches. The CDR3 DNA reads TGCGCCAGCAGCCAGAGAGGAGCGGGAGATCCCACAGATACGCAGTATTTT. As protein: CASSQRGAGDPTDTQYF.

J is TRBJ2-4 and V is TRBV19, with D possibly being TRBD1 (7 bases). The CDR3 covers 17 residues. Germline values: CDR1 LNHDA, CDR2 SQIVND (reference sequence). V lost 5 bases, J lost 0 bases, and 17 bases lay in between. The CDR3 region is CASSSWTGLLAKNIQYF. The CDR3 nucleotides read TGTGCCAGTAGTTCATGGACAGGACTATTAGCCAAAAACATTCAGTACTTC.

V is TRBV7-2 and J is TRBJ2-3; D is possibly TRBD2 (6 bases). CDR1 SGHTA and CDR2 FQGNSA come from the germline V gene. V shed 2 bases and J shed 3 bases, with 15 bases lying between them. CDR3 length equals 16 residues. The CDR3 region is CASSLLGDSGTDTQYF. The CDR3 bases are TGTGCCAGCAGCTTATTGGGGGACTCGGGTACAGATACGCAGTATTTT.

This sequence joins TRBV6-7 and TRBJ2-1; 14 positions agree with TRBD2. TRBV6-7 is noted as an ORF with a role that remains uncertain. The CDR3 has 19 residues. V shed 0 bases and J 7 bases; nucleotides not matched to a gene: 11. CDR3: CASSYSKSSTSGRVNEQFF. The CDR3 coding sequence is TGTGCCAGCAGTTACTCAAAATCCTCGACTAGCGGGAGGGTAAATGAGCAGTTCTTC.

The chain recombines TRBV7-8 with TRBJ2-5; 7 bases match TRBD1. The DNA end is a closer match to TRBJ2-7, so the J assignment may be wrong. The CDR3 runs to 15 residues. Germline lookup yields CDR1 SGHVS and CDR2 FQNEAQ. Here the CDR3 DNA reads TGTGCCAGCAGCTTAAACCGGGACAGATCCTACGAGCAGTACTTC. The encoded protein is CASSLNRDRSYEQYF.

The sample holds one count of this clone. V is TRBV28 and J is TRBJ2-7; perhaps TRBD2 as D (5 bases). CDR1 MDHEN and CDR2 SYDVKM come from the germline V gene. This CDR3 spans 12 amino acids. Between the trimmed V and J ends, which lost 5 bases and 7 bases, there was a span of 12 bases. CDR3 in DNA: TGTGCCAGCAGTCCGACTCCGGGGGAGCAGTACTTC. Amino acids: CASSPTPGEQYF.

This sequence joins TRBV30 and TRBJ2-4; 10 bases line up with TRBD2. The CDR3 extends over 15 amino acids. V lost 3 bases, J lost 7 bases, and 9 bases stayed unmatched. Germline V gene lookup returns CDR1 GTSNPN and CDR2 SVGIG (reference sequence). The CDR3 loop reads CAWSGLAGERNIQYF. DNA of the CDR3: TGTGCCTGGAGCGGGCTAGCGGGAGAAAGGAACATTCAGTACTTC.

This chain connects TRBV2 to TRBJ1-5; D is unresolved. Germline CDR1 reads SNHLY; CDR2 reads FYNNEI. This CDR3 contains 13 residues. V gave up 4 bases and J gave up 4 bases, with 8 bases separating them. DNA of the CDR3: TGTGCCAGCAGTGTGATTGGGAATCAGCCCCAGCATTTT. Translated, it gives CASSVIGNQPQHF.

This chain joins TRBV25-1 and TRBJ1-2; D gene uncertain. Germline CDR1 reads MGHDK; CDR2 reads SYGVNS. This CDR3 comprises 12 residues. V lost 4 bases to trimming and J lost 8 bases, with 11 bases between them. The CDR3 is CASSVQFGGYTF. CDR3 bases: TGTGCCAGCAGTGTGCAATTCGGCGGCTACACCTTC.

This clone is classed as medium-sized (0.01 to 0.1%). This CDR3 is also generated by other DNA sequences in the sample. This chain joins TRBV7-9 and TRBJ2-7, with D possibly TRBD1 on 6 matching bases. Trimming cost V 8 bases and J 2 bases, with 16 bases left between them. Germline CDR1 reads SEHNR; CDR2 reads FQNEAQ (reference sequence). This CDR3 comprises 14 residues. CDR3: CASGKGDIAYEQYF. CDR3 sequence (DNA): TGTGCCAGCGGGAAAGGGGACATAGCCTACGAGCAGTACTTC.

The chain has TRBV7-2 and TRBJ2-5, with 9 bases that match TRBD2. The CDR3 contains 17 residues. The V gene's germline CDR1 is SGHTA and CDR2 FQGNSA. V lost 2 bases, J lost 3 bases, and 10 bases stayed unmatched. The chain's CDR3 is CASSLKAGGRGKETQYF. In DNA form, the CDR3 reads TGTGCCAGCAGCTTAAAAGCGGGAGGCAGGGGGAAAGAGACCCAGTACTTC.

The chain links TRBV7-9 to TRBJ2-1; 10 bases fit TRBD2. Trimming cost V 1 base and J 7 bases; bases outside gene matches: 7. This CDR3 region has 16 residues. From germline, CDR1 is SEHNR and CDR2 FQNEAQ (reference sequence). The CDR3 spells CASSLGTSGRPNEQFF. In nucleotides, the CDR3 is TGTGCCAGCAGCTTAGGGACTAGCGGAAGACCAAATGAGCAGTTCTTC.

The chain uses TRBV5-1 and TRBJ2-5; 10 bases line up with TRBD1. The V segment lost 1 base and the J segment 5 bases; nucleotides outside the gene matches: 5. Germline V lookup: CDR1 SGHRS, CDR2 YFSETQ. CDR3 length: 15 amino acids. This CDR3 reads CASSLRDRGGETQYF. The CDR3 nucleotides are TGCGCCAGCAGCTTGAGGGACAGGGGTGGGGAGACCCAGTACTTC.

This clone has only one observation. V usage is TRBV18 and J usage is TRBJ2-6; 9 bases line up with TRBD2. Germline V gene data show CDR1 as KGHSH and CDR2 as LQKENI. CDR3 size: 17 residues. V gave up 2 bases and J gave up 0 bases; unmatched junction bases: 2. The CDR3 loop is CASSPLLAGSGANVLTF. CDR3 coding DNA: TGTGCCAGCTCACCATTACTAGCGGGCTCTGGGGCCAACGTCCTGACTTTC.

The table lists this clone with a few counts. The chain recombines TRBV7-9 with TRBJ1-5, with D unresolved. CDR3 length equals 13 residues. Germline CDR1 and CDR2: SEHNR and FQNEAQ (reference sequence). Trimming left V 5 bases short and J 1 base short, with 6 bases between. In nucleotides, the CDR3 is TGTGCCAGCAGCCACGAGAGCAATCAGCCCCAGCATTTT. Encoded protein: CASSHESNQPQHF.

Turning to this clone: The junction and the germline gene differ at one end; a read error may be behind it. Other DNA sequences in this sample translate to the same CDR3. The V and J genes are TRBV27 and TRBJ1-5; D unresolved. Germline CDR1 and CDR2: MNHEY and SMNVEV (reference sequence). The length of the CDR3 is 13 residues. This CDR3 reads CASSAQTNQPQHF. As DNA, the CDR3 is TGTGCCAGCAGTGCGCAGACCAATCAGCCCCAGCATTTC.

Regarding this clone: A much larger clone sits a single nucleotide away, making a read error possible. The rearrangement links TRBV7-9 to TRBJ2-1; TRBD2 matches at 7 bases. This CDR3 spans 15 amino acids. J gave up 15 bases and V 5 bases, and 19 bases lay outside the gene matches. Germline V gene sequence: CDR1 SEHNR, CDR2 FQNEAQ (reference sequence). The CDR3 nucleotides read TGTGCCAGCAGCCCACTGCCGAATCCGGGGGAGGGCTCGTTCTTC. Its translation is CASSPLPNPGEGSFF.

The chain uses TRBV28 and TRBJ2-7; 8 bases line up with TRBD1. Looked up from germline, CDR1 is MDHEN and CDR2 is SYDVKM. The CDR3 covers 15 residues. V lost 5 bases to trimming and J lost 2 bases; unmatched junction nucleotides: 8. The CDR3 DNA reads TGTGCCAGCAGTACCTCCGGGACAGGAACCTACGAGCAGTACTTC. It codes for CASSTSGTGTYEQYF.

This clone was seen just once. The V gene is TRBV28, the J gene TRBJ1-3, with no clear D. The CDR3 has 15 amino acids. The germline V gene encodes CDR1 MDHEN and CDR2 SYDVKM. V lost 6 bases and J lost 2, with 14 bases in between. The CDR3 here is CASSPPVGTGNTIYF. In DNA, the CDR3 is TGTGCCAGCAGCCCCCCGGTTGGGACTGGAAACACCATATATTTT.

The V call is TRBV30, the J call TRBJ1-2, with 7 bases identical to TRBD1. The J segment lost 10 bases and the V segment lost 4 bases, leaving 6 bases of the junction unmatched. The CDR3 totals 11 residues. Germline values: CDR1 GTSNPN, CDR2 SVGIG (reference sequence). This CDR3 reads CAWIRDSFYTF. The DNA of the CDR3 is TGTGCCTGGATACGGGACAGTTTCTACACCTTC.

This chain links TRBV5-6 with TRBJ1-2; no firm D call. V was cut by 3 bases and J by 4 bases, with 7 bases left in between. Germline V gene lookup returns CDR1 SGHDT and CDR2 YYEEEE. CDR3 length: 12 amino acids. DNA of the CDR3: TGTGCCAGCAGCTCGGGGATCTATGGCTACACCTTC. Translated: CASSSGIYGYTF.

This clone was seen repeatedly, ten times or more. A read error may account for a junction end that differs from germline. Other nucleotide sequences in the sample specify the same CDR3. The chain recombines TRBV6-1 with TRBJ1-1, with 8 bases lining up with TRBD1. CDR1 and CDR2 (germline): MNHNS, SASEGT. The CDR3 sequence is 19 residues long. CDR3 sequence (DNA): TGTGCCAGCAGGGAAGCTCCGGGACAGGCAAAACCCCAGAACACTGAAGCTTTCTTT. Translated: CASREAPGQAKPQNTEAFF.

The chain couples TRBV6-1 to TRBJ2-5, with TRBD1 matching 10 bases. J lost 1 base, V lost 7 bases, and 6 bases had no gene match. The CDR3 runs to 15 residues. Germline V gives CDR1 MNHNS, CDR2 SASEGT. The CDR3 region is CASTRQGAIQETQYF. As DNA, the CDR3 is TGTGCCAGCACCAGACAGGGGGCAATCCAAGAGACCCAGTACTTC.

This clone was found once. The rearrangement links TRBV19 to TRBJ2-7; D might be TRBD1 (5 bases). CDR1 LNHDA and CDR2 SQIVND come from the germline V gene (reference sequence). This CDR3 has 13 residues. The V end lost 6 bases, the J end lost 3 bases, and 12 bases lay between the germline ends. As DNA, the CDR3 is TGTGCCAGTAGCAAAACAGGTAACTACGAGCAGTACTTC. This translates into CASSKTGNYEQYF.

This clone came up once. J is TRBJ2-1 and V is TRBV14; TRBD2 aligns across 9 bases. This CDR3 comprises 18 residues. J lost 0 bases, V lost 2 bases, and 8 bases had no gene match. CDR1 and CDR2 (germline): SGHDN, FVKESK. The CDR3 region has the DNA TGTGCCAGCAGCCAACGGTCTAGCGGGGATAGCTCCTACAATGAGCAGTTCTTC. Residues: CASSQRSSGDSSYNEQFF.

The CDR3: CASSLGLAGDHQETQYF. In DNA form, the CDR3 reads TGTGCCAGCAGCTTAGGACTAGCGGGGGACCACCAAGAGACCCAGTACTTC. V is TRBV7-9 and J is TRBJ2-5; 12 bases align to TRBD2. This CDR3 spans 17 amino acids. The germline CDR1 and CDR2 sequences are SEHNR and FQNEAQ (reference sequence). V lost 1 base, J lost 0 bases, and 3 bases stayed unmatched.

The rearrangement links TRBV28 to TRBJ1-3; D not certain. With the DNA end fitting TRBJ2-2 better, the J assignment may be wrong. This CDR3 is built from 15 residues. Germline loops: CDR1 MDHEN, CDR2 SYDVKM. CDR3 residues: CASTAGSPSPGELFF. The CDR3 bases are TGTGCCAGCACAGCCGGGTCACCAAGCCCCGGGGAGCTGTTTTTT.